One sample yielded the 24 T cell receptor beta chains listed below, sequenced in a study of OX40 agonist ivuxolimab in advanced cancers. The data were produced by immunoSEQ multiplex PCR, yet TCRdb's version contains in-frame clones alone and is incomplete. The sample comprises roughly 50,000 clones, about 86% of which are singletons, and about 1% rests with the top ten. Sequenced material: CD4+ or CD8+ T cells sorted from blood, taken in a trial of the OX40 agonist ivuxolimab. These receptors were taken from an adult with an advanced solid tumor such as melanoma, head and neck, liver or kidney cancer.

V and J are TRBV19 and TRBJ1-2; 8 bases map to TRBD1. Germline V CDR1 and CDR2: LNHDA, SQIVND (reference sequence). The CDR3 runs to 14 residues. The trim removed 5 bases at V and 3 bases at J, leaving 5 bases unmatched. The CDR3 DNA sequence: TGTGCCAGTAGTGGACAGGGTTTATACTATGGCTACACCTTC. Translating it yields CASSGQGLYYGYTF.

This rearrangement joins TRBV7-9 to TRBJ2-1; 7 bases fit TRBD2. The V gene's germline CDR1 is SEHNR and CDR2 FQNEAQ (reference sequence). The J segment lost 3 bases and the V segment lost 5 bases, leaving 4 bases of the junction unmatched. This CDR3 is 14 amino acids long. DNA for the CDR3: TGTGCCAGCAGCCCCAGCGGGATCTACAATGAGCAGTTCTTC. It translates to CASSPSGIYNEQFF.

The chain has TRBV6-1 and TRBJ2-7; D uncertain. Trimming removed 4 bases at V and 2 bases at J, with 15 bases between. Per the germline V gene, CDR1 is MNHNS and CDR2 is SASEGT. The CDR3 is 15 amino acids. The CDR3 sequence is CASSGLWTDTYEQYF. DNA of the CDR3: TGTGCCAGCAGTGGTTTATGGACCGACACCTACGAGCAGTACTTC.

This clone showed up just a few times. The V and J genes are TRBV6-6 and TRBJ1-5; a possible D gene is TRBD1 (5 bases). The V end lost 7 bases, the J end lost 0 bases, and 10 bases lay between the germline ends. Germline-derived CDR1 and CDR2 are MNHNY and SVGAGI (reference sequence). The CDR3 sequence is 14 residues long. CDR3 sequence: CASTRQSSNQPQHF. In DNA form, the CDR3 reads TGTGCCAGCACAAGACAGAGTAGCAATCAGCCCCAGCATTTT.

This chain joins TRBV6-1 and TRBJ1-5; D gene ambiguous. Germline V gene sequence: CDR1 MNHNS, CDR2 SASEGT. The CDR3 loop spans 15 amino acids. V lost 4 bases and J lost 8, with 18 bases in between. The DNA of the CDR3 is TGTGCCAGCAGTGTAGGCAGTCCCCCGGGTAAGCCCCAGCATTTT. Its translation: CASSVGSPPGKPQHF.

The V call is TRBV6-5, the J call TRBJ1-5, with D hard to call. The CDR3 totals 15 residues. Per germline, CDR1 MNHEY and CDR2 SVGAGI. V dropped 10 bases and J dropped 2 bases, with 18 bases sitting between them. The CDR3 is CATRRGIDRNQPQHF. The CDR3, as DNA: TGTGCCACCCGACGGGGTATTGACCGCAATCAGCCCCAGCATTTT.

This sequence joins TRBV5-1 and TRBJ2-1, with 9 bases lining up with TRBD2. The germline gives CDR1 SGHRS, CDR2 YFSETQ. The CDR3 contains 15 residues. The V and J ends lost 5 bases and 8 bases, in that order; junction bases with no gene match: 11. CDR3 sequence reads: CASRLPSGEGDEQFF. The CDR3, as DNA: TGCGCCAGCAGGTTGCCTAGCGGGGAGGGGGATGAGCAGTTCTTC.

J is TRBJ1-2 and V is TRBV18, with a tentative D call TRBD1 (6 bases). The CDR3 runs 14 residues. The germline CDR1 and CDR2 sequences are KGHSH and LQKENI. V was trimmed by 2 bases and J by 4 bases, leaving 11 bases between them. The CDR3 is CASSPETGTYGYTF. The CDR3 bases are TGTGCCAGCTCACCAGAAACAGGGACCTATGGCTACACCTTC. Full variable domain (rest looked up from reference TRBV18 and TRBJ1-2): NAGVMQNPRHLVRRRGQEARLRCSPMKGHSHVYWYRQLPEEGLKFMVYLQKENIIDESGMPKERFSAEFPKEGPSILRIQQVVRGDSAAYFCASSPETGTYGYTFGSGTRLTVV.

The chain couples TRBV18 to TRBJ2-1; 8 bases are shared with TRBD2. Trimming at V came to 1 base and at J to 0 bases, leaving 2 bases not matched to a gene. The CDR3 has 16 residues. The germline CDR1 and CDR2 sequences are KGHSH and LQKENI. The CDR3 DNA follows: TGTGCCAGCTCACCACAGCGGGGGAGCTCCTACAATGAGCAGTTCTTC. Its protein is CASSPQRGSSYNEQFF.

This clone was detected once. V is TRBV5-1 and J is TRBJ2-6, with a tentative D call TRBD1 (6 bases). Per the germline V gene, CDR1 is SGHRS and CDR2 is YFSETQ. Deletions cut 0 bases from V and 6 bases from J, with 16 bases between. This CDR3 is 17 amino acids long. CDR3 in amino acids: CASSLVGQLLKANVLTF. CDR3 in DNA: TGCGCCAGCAGCTTGGTCGGACAGCTGCTTAAGGCCAACGTCCTGACTTTC.

The gene calls are TRBV28 and TRBJ1-1; D unresolved. Trimming shortened V by 6 bases and J by 3 bases, and 11 bases separated the two germline ends. Germline loops: CDR1 MDHEN, CDR2 SYDVKM. The length of the CDR3 is 13 residues. DNA for the CDR3: TGTGCCAGCAGGCCTCAGAGGTACACTGAAGCTTTCTTT. It encodes CASRPQRYTEAFF.

The chain uses TRBV11-1 and TRBJ2-2; 8 bases map to TRBD1. Germline CDR1 and CDR2: SGHAT and FQDESV (reference sequence). The CDR3 totals 16 residues. The junction had 7 bases not matched to a gene; V was cut back by 5 bases and J by 2 bases. This CDR3 reads CASSQDRALNTGELFF. The CDR3 region has the DNA TGTGCCAGCAGCCAGGACAGGGCTCTTAACACCGGGGAGCTGTTTTTT.

The chain links TRBV19 to TRBJ2-2; a weak D match, TRBD1 (6 bases). V shed 2 bases and J shed 4 bases, with 11 bases lying between them. Germline V lookup: CDR1 LNHDA, CDR2 SQIVND (reference sequence). The CDR3 has 15 amino acids. DNA of the CDR3: TGTGCCAGTAGTATAAACAGGGCGGGCACCGGGGAGCTGTTTTTT. It translates to CASSINRAGTGELFF.

J is TRBJ1-2 and V is TRBV5-6, with D tentatively TRBD1 (6 bases). Germline CDR1 reads SGHDT; CDR2 reads YYEEEE. The CDR3 has 15 amino acids. The V and J ends lost 6 bases and 0 bases respectively, with 15 bases between them. CDR3 sequence: CASIPQGPTNYGYTF. In nucleotides, the CDR3 is TGTGCCAGCATCCCCCAGGGGCCGACTAACTATGGCTACACCTTC.

This chain connects TRBV4-1 to TRBJ1-1; 7 nucleotides line up with TRBD1. This CDR3 is built from 13 residues. The V gene's germline CDR1 is MGHRA and CDR2 YSYEKL. Trimming removed 4 bases from V and 4 bases from J; junction bases left unmatched: 3. This CDR3 reads CASSRQGLTEAFF. CDR3 in DNA: TGCGCCAGCAGCCGACAGGGACTCACTGAAGCTTTCTTT.

The V call is TRBV20-1, the J call TRBJ2-7, with unresolved D. Trimming cost V 3 bases and J 4 bases, with 7 bases left between them. The V gene's germline CDR1 is DFQATT and CDR2 SNEGSKA (reference sequence). This CDR3 is built from 11 residues. CDR3: CSASSPYEQYF. CDR3 in DNA: TGCAGTGCTAGTAGCCCTTACGAGCAGTACTTC.

J is TRBJ2-1 and V is TRBV2; D may be TRBD2 (6 bases). V was trimmed by 4 bases and J by 3 bases, leaving 10 bases between them. Germline CDR1 SNHLY, CDR2 FYNNEI. This CDR3 contains 14 residues. Here the CDR3 DNA reads TGTGCCAGCAGTGCGACTAGAAACTACAATGAGCAGTTCTTC. Its translation is CASSATRNYNEQFF.

This clone was counted between two and nine times. V usage is TRBV18 and J usage is TRBJ2-7; 15 nucleotides align to TRBD2. V shed 3 bases, J shed 7 bases, and the junction held 7 bases outside the gene matches. This CDR3 is built from 16 residues. Per germline, CDR1 KGHSH and CDR2 LQKENI. CDR3 protein: CASSPRTSGGATEQYF. The CDR3 DNA follows: TGTGCCAGCTCACCTAGGACTAGCGGGGGGGCCACAGAGCAGTACTTC.

Remarks on this clone: A read error is likely, as this CDR3 ends without the conserved phenylalanine or tryptophan. The limits of the CDR3 on the DNA are not certain, so only TCRdb's listed CDR3 is given. The chain combines TRBV27 with TRBJ1-1; TRBD1, the table's D call, lacks a check against the DNA. CDR1 MNHEY and CDR2 SMNVEV come from the germline V gene (reference sequence). The CDR3 region is 11 residues in length, termini included. The CDR3 protein is CASSLRAPTRA.

The chain joins TRBV19 to TRBJ1-4; D gene unclear. Trimming left V 5 bases short and J 0 bases short, with 13 bases between. This CDR3 is 16 amino acids long. The germline V gene encodes CDR1 LNHDA and CDR2 SQIVND (reference sequence). CDR3 in amino acids: CASSLLDRATNEKLFF. The CDR3, as DNA: TGTGCCAGTAGTCTGCTAGACCGTGCAACTAATGAAAAACTGTTTTTT.

The genes are TRBV5-8 and TRBJ1-5, with TRBD1 matching 7 bases. Germline V gene data show CDR1 as SGHTS and CDR2 as YDEGEE. The CDR3 is 15 amino acids. Losses at the gene ends were 0 bases for V and 4 bases for J; bases not matched to a gene: 4. DNA of the CDR3: TGTGCCAGCAGCTTGGGGGACAGCTCAAATCAGCCCCAGCATTTT. Translation gives CASSLGDSSNQPQHF. Looking up the rest from reference TRBV5-8 and TRBJ1-5 gives the full variable domain: EAGVTQSPTHLIKTRGQQATLRCSPISGHTSVYWYQQALGLGLQFLLWYDEGEERNRGNFPPRFSGRQFPNYSSELNVNALELEDSALYLCASSLGDSSNQPQHFGDGTRLSIL.

The V and J genes are TRBV29-1 and TRBJ2-7; D is perhaps TRBD1 (6 bases). V gave up 2 bases and J gave up 3 bases, with 8 bases separating them. The CDR3 contains 12 residues. Germline CDR1 reads SQVTM; CDR2 reads ANQGSEA. CDR3 sequence (DNA): TGCAGCGTTGAAAAGGACAGCTACGAGCAGTACTTC. As protein: CSVEKDSYEQYF.

This clone was observed a handful of times. The genes are TRBV7-2 and TRBJ1-2; D call uncertain. The CDR3 runs to 14 residues. Deletions cut 5 bases from V and 8 bases from J, with 18 bases between. Germline V gives CDR1 SGHTA, CDR2 FQGNSA. The CDR3 here is CASSPDHPGRGYTF. The CDR3 nucleotides are TGTGCCAGCAGCCCCGATCATCCGGGTAGGGGCTACACCTTC.

The gene calls are TRBV5-6 and TRBJ2-3; 11 bases line up with TRBD1. CDR1 is SGHDT, CDR2 YYEEEE, per germline. J lost 1 base, V lost 3 bases, and 4 bases had no gene match. The CDR3 spans 16 residues. CDR3 amino acids: CASSWRTGGGTDTQYF. The CDR3 nucleotides are TGTGCCAGCAGCTGGAGGACAGGGGGCGGCACAGATACGCAGTATTTT.